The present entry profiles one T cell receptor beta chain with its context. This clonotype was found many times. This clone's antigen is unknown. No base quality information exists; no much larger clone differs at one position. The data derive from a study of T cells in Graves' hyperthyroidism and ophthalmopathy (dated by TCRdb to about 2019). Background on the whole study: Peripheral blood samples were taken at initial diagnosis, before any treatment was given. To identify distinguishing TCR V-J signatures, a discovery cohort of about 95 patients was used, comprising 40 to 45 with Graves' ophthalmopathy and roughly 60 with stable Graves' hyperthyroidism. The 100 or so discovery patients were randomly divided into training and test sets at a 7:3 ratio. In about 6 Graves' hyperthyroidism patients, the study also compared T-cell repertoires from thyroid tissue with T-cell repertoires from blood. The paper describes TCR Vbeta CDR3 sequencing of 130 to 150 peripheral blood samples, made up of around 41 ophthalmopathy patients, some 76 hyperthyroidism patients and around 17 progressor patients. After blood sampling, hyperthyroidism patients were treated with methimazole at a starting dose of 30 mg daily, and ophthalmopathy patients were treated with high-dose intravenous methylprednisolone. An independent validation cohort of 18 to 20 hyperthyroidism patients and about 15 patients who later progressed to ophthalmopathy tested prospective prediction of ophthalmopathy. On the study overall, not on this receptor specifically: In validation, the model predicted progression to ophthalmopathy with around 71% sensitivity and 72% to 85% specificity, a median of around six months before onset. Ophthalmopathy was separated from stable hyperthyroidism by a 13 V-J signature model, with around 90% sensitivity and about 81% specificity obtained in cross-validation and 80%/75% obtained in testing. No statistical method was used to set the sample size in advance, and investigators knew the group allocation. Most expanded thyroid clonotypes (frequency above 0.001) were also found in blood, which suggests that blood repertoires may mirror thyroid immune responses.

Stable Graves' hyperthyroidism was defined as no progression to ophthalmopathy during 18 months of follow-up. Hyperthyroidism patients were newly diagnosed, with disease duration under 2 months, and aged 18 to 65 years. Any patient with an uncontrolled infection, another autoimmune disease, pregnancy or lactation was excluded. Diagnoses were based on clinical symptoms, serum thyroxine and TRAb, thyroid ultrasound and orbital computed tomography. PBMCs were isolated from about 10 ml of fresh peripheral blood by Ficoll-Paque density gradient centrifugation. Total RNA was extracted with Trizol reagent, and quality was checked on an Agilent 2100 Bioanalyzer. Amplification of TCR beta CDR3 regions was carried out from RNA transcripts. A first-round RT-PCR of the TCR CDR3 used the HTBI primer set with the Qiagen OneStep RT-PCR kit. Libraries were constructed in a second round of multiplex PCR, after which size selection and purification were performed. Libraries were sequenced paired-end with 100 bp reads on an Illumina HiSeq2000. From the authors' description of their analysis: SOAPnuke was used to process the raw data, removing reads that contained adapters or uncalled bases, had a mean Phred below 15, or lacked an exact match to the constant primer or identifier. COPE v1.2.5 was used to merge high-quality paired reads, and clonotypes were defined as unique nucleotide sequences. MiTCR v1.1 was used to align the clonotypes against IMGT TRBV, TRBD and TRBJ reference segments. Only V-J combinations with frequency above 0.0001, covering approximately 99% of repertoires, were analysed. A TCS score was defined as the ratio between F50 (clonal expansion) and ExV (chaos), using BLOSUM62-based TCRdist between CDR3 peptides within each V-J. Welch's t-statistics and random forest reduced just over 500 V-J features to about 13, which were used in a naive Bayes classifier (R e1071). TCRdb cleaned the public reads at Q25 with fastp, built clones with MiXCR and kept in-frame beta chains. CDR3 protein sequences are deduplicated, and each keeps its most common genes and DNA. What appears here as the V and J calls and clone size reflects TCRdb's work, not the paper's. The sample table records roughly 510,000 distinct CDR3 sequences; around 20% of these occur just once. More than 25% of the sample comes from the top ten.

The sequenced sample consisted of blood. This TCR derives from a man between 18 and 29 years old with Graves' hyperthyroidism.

The CDR3 is CASSLVTTGELFF. The DNA sequence is TGTGCCAGCAGCTTAGTTACCACCGGGGAGCTGTTTTTT. The rearrangement combines TRBV11-2 with TRBJ2-2; the D gene is not confidently resolved. Sequences SGHAT (CDR1) and FQNNGV (CDR2) are obtained from the germline V gene. Relative to germline, V is 1 base shorter and J is 4 bases shorter, with 4 bases between their ends. The cysteine opens and the phenylalanine closes a CDR3 of 13 amino acids. Just the 39-base CDR3 DNA is kept, in frame starting at base 1.